The clone carrying this T cell receptor (beta chain) was detected ten times or more. Its specificity is not known. The record originates from a study of T cells in Graves' hyperthyroidism and ophthalmopathy. As for the study in general: Sampling of peripheral blood happened at initial diagnosis, prior to any treatment. Overall study results and limits: Researchers found most expanded thyroid clonotypes above 0.001 in blood as well.

Stable disease denoted Graves' hyperthyroidism without ophthalmopathy progression within 18 months. Diagnoses used clinical symptoms, serum thyroxine and TRAb, thyroid ultrasound and orbital computed tomography. TCR beta CDR3 region amplification was performed from RNA transcripts. The HTBI set primed first-round TCR CDR3 RT-PCR. TCRdb passed the multiplex PCR reads through MiXCR, listing each CDR3 protein once. The data show fewer than 850,000 distinct CDR3 sequences, 15% to 20% seen once. The length of the CDR3 is 15 residues. The germline V gene has CDR1 DFQATT and CDR2 SNEGSKA (reference sequence). The J segment lost 4 bases and the V segment lost 1 base, leaving 5 bases of the junction unmatched.

The rearrangement uses TRBV20-1 and TRBJ2-1, with 9 bases fitting TRBD2. This sequence originates from a man aged 45-65 years with Graves' hyperthyroidism. Sequenced sample: blood. DNA of the CDR3: TGCAGTGCTAGAGGGGCTAGCGGGACTTACAATGAGCAGTTCTTC. Protein sequence: CSARGASGTYNEQFF.